One sample yielded the 5 T cell receptor beta chains listed below, sequenced in a study of T cells after yellow fever vaccination. TCRdb reprocessed the 5' RACE reads via MiXCR and lists one record per CDR3 protein. Of about 320,000 distinct CDR3 sequences listed, around 12% are singletons. The sequenced sample was CD4+ T cells sorted from PBMCs, obtained 15 days after the yellow fever booster vaccination. Receptors originate from a man between 18 and 29 years old who received the YFV17D yellow fever vaccine.

This clonotype was detected only a few times. V gene TRBV4-3 combines with J gene TRBJ2-5; D possibly corresponds to TRBD1 (5 bases). V was clipped by 0 bases and J by 2 bases, with 10 bases between them. Germline CDR1 LGHNA, CDR2 YSLEER. The CDR3 covers 15 residues. For the CDR3, the DNA is TGCGCCAGCAGCCAAGAGAGACAGAGACAAGAGACCCAGTACTTC. Protein: CASSQERQRQETQYF.

The rearrangement links TRBV6-2 or TRBV6-3 to TRBJ2-5; D is unclear. The germline gives CDR1 MNHEY, CDR2 SVGEGT. This CDR3 spans 12 amino acids. V shed 1 base and J shed 1 base, with 1 base lying between them. Here the CDR3 reads CASSYFQETQYF. The CDR3 coding sequence is TGTGCCAGCAGTTACTTCCAAGAGACCCAGTACTTC.

There are a few counts of this clonotype. The rearrangement uses TRBV20-1 and TRBJ2-5; TRBD2 matches 8 bases. Germline-derived CDR1 and CDR2 are DFQATT and SNEGSKA (reference sequence). The CDR3 consists of 14 residues. Losses at the gene ends were 6 bases for V and 4 bases for J; bases not matched to a gene: 10. The CDR3 DNA sequence: TGCAGTGCCTACCCGGGACTAGGGTTAGAGACCCAGTACTTC. Residues: CSAYPGLGLETQYF.

This clonotype was found a few times. The V gene is TRBV19, the J gene TRBJ2-2; 8 bases fit TRBD1. Losses at the gene ends were 3 bases for V and 6 bases for J; bases not matched to a gene: 3. Germline V CDR1 and CDR2: LNHDA, SQIVND (reference sequence). The length of the CDR3 is 14 residues. The CDR3 region has the DNA TGTGCCAGTAGTATGGGGACAGGCGCCGGGGAGCTGTTTTTT. This translates into CASSMGTGAGELFF.

The CDR3 here is CASSEIAGSDTQYF. The CDR3 region has the DNA TGTGCCAGCAGCGAAATCGCGGGGTCAGATACGCAGTATTTT. The chain couples TRBV5-4 to TRBJ2-3, with a weak D call TRBD2 (6 bases). The germline V gene encodes CDR1 SGHNT and CDR2 YYREEE (reference sequence). Between the trimmed V and J ends, which lost 4 bases and 4 bases, there was a span of 13 bases. CDR3 size: 14 residues.